This TCR beta chain was observed in a study of blood T cell repertoires in COVID-19. Study context: Italy, Spain and the United States were the sources of the convalescent and acute COVID-19 samples. The cDNA or gDNA used as material had been derived from T cells, B-cell-depleted T cells, or PBMCs.

The CDR3 loop spans 17 amino acids. With 5 bases clipped from V and 7 bases from J, the junction kept 17 bases outside the gene matches. CDR1 and CDR2 (germline): MDHEN, SYDVKM. The table came from immunoSEQ multiplex PCR; TCRdb's copy has only in-frame clones and leaves some out. In the table there are 140,000 to 150,000 clones, approximately 81% of which are singletons. The genes are TRBV28 and TRBJ2-7, with 10 positions matching TRBD1. The sequenced sample was peripheral blood. This sequence originates from a human donor in a cohort sampled during active COVID-19. The CDR3 loop reads CASSPSGTGALGWEQYF. In nucleotides, the CDR3 is TGTGCCAGCAGTCCATCGGGGACAGGGGCCCTCGGCTGGGAGCAGTACTTC.